This record looks at one T cell receptor (beta chain) sequence and its context. What it binds is unknown. One junction end does not reproduce the germline sequence, and a read error may be involved. These data are taken from a study of T cell responses to AZD1222 COVID-19 vaccine. Findings of the study overall: Clonal diversity was possibly underestimated; the donors were predominantly white British and more often female. In all cases, repertoires were sampled only after the peak T cell response. Unmutated variant regions are reportedly targeted by nearly half of spike-specific TCRs.

The data were produced by immunoSEQ multiplex PCR, yet TCRdb's version contains in-frame clones alone and is incomplete. The sample records 130,000 or so clones, over 85% being singletons. This TCR came from an adult in good health. This specimen was peripheral blood, taken on day 0 of AZD1222 vaccination.

In DNA form, the CDR3 reads TGCGCTTTAGAAGGGAACTATGGCTACACCTTC. Translated, it gives CALEGNYGYTF. The chain employs TRBV6-6 and TRBJ1-2; no clear D. CDR1 is MNHNY, CDR2 SVGAGI, per germline (reference sequence). This CDR3 comprises 11 residues.